The source of this T cell receptor (beta chain) is a study of blood T cell repertoires in COVID-19. Looking at the study overall: COVID-19 samples from acute and convalescent phases originated in the United States, Italy and Spain. The cDNA or gDNA used as material had been derived from T cells, B-cell-depleted T cells, or PBMCs.

The study assigned cohorts using participant-reported clinical history. CDR1 is MGHRA and CDR2 is YSYEKL in the germline V gene. This CDR3 spans 15 amino acids. V dropped 0 bases and J dropped 3 bases, with 11 bases sitting between them. The assay was immunoSEQ multiplex PCR, and TCRdb's table has in-frame clones only and misses some. The table lists some 300,000 clones, 88% of them singletons, with approximately 2% in the top ten. This chain uses TRBV4-1 with TRBJ1-2; weak D call: TRBD1 (6 bases). The sample taken for sequencing was PBMCs or T cells enriched from blood (not recorded which). The sequence came from a woman in her sixties in a cohort exposed to, infected with or recovered from COVID-19 (not recorded which). The chain's CDR3 is CASSQEGTPYYGYTF. For the CDR3, the DNA is TGCGCCAGCAGCCAAGAGGGGACACCCTACTATGGCTACACCTTC.